This is a list of T cell receptor beta chains from one sample in a study of cytomegalovirus exposure and HLA in healthy donors. Produced via immunoSEQ multiplex PCR; TCRdb's table is partial and in-frame only. The specimen's table records about 140,000 clones. The sample was PBMCs. The receptors were gathered from a man aged 35-49 years in good health and CMV-seronegative. The CDR3 runs from the conserved cysteine through the conserved F or W. A D gene is named only where the DNA matches it firmly.

CDR3aa | CDR3nt | d_gene | j_gene | v_gene
CASSTTEGYGYTF | TGTGCCAGCAGCACGACTGAAGGCTATGGCTACACCTTC | - | TRBJ1-2 | TRBV5-4
CSVTPGQFEGTEAFF | TGCAGCGTCACCCCGGGACAGTTTGAAGGCACTGAAGCTTTCTTT | TRBD1 | TRBJ1-1 | TRBV29-1
CASSLWTGGQSTGELFF | TGTGCCAGCAGCTTATGGACAGGGGGCCAGAGCACCGGGGAGCTGTTTTTT | TRBD1 | TRBJ2-2 | TRBV7-9
CASHSARAGGTDTQYF | TGTGCCAGCCACTCCGCAAGAGCGGGGGGCACAGATACGCAGTATTTT | TRBD2 | TRBJ2-3 | TRBV28
CASSVRDSTTYEQYF | TGTGCCAGCAGCGTACGGGACAGCACCACCTACGAGCAGTACTTC | TRBD1 | TRBJ2-7 | TRBV9
CASSGGTGPQETQYF | TGTGCCAGCAGCGGAGGGACAGGGCCCCAAGAGACCCAGTACTTC | TRBD1 | TRBJ2-5 | TRBV7-7
CASSLTGYSREPQHF | TGTGCCAGTAGCCTGACAGGGTACTCGCGCGAGCCCCAGCATTTT | TRBD1 | TRBJ1-5 | TRBV19
CASSLGGQGAGYGYTF | TGTGCCAGCAGTTTAGGGGGACAGGGGGCAGGTTATGGCTACACCTTC | TRBD1 | TRBJ1-2 | TRBV28
CASSRATATNEKLFF | TGTGCCAGCAGCCGAGCGACGGCAACTAATGAAAAACTGTTTTTT | - | TRBJ1-4 | TRBV6-5
CASSQQGALTDTQYF | TGTGCCAGCAGTCAACAGGGGGCCCTCACAGATACGCAGTATTTT | TRBD1 | TRBJ2-3 | TRBV2
CASIRLGTGFDEQYF | TGTGCCAGCATTAGGTTGGGGACAGGGTTTGACGAGCAGTACTTC | TRBD1 | TRBJ2-7 | TRBV2
CATGRVVQAWFF | TGTGCCACAGGCAGGGTTGTTCAAGCTTGGTTTTTT | - | TRBJ1-1 | TRBV7-5
CASSLGAGTWSSTDTQYF | TGTGCCAGCAGCTTAGGGGCCGGAACCTGGTCTAGCACAGATACGCAGTATTTT | - | TRBJ2-3 | TRBV7-3
CASSLGRESNQPQHF | TGTGCCAGCAGCCTCGGACGGGAATCTAATCAGCCCCAGCATTTT | - | TRBJ1-5 | TRBV6-5
CASSNPGTGHFNEQFF | TGTGCCAGCAGCAACCCCGGGACAGGCCACTTTAATGAGCAGTTCTTC | TRBD1 | TRBJ2-1 | TRBV13
CASSLAHNTEAFF | TGTGCCAGCAGCTTAGCACACAACACTGAAGCTTTCTTT | - | TRBJ1-1 | TRBV7-2
CASSLGLYYEQYF | TGTGCCAGCAGCCTCGGACTTTACTACGAGCAGTACTTC | - | TRBJ2-7 | TRBV11-1
CASSEFVRNTIYF | TGTGCCAGCAGTGAATTCGTCCGAAACACCATATATTTT | - | TRBJ1-3 | TRBV2
CASNNPGQTNEKLFF | TGTGCCAGTAACAATCCGGGACAGACTAATGAAAAACTGTTTTTT | TRBD1 | TRBJ1-4 | TRBV19
CAINRDLGEKLFF | TGTGCCATCAACAGGGATTTGGGGGAAAAACTGTTTTTT | - | TRBJ1-4 | TRBV28